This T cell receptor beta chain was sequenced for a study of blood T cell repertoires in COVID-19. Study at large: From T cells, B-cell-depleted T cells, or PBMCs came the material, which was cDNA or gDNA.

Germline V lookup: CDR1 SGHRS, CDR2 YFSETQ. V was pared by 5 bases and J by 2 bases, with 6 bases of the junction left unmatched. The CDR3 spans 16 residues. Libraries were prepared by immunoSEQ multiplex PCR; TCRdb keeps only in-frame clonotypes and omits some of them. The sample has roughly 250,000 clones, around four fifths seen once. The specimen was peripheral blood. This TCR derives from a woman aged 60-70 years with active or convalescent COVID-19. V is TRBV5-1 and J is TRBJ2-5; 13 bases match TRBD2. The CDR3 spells CASRLAGGPGQETQYF. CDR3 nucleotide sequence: TGCGCCAGCAGACTAGCGGGAGGGCCCGGGCAAGAGACCCAGTACTTC.